The 9 T cell receptor beta chains listed next were all sequenced from one sample in a study of pediatric ulcerative colitis. The protocol was immunoSEQ multiplex PCR, while the TCRdb copy is restricted to in-frame clones and leaves out a portion. Of under 45,000 clones listed, around four fifths were seen once; the top ten hold 20% to 25%. The source material was blood. The source is a girl aged 5-17 years with moderate ulcerative colitis.

V gene TRBV7-2 combines with J gene TRBJ1-5; maybe TRBD1 (6 bases). Germline assignment: CDR1 SGHTA and CDR2 FQGNSA. The CDR3 contains 14 residues. Trimming pared 5 bases from V and 5 bases from J, leaving 13 bases between. The CDR3 sequence: CASSVTGSDQPQHF. DNA of the CDR3: TGTGCCAGCAGCGTAACAGGGTCGGATCAGCCCCAGCATTTT. The full variable domain, rest sourced from reference TRBV7-2 and TRBJ1-5, is GAGVSQSPSNKVTEKGKDVELRCDPISGHTALYWYRQSLGQGLEFLIYFQGNSAPDKSGLPSDRFSAERTGGSVSTLTIQRTQQEDSAVYLCASSVTGSDQPQHFGDGTRLSIL.

The chain combines TRBV4-1 with TRBJ1-2; 9 positions agree with TRBD1. Trimming cost V 1 base and J 8 bases; bases outside gene matches: 8. Germline CDR1 reads MGHRA; CDR2 reads YSYEKL. This CDR3 region has 15 residues. This CDR3 reads CASSQATGGAWGYTF. Here the CDR3 DNA reads TGCGCCAGCAGCCAAGCCACAGGGGGCGCCTGGGGCTACACCTTC.

The rearrangement links TRBV19 to TRBJ1-2; a weak D match, TRBD1 (6 bases). V lost 1 base and J lost 8, with 20 bases in between. The CDR3 runs to 16 residues. Germline V CDR1 and CDR2: LNHDA, SQIVND (reference sequence). CDR3: CASSIGWERTGQGYTF. In DNA form, the CDR3 reads TGTGCCAGTAGTATAGGATGGGAACGCACAGGGCAAGGCTACACCTTC.

The J gene is TRBJ2-5, the V gene TRBV5-4, with D unclear. The V end lost 4 bases, the J end lost 2 bases, and 12 bases lay between the germline ends. CDR3 length: 14 amino acids. Germline V lookup: CDR1 SGHNT, CDR2 YYREEE (reference sequence). CDR3 in DNA: TGTGCCAGCAGCGGAGCGAGCACTCAAGAGACCCAGTACTTC. Protein: CASSGASTQETQYF.

The chain has TRBV5-6 and TRBJ2-1; TRBD1 or TRBD2 may be the D gene (5 bases each). In germline, CDR1 is SGHDT, CDR2 YYEEEE. This CDR3 is 14 amino acids long. Trimming took off 0 bases at V and 2 bases at J, with 6 bases between the two ends. The CDR3: CASSLAGPYNEQFF. Written as DNA, the CDR3 is TGTGCCAGCAGCTTGGCGGGGCCCTACAATGAGCAGTTCTTC.

V is TRBV5-1 and J is TRBJ1-1, with a weak D call TRBD1 (5 bases). This CDR3 has 16 residues. The V end was cut by 3 bases, the J end by 1 base, with 16 bases between. In germline, CDR1 is SGHRS, CDR2 YFSETQ. The CDR3 nucleotides are TGCGCCAGCAGCTACCTATATGAGACAGAGAACACTGAAGCTTTCTTT. Protein sequence: CASSYLYETENTEAFF.

This clone was detected only once. This chain joins TRBV18 and TRBJ2-7, with 10 bases that match TRBD1. Unmatched junction bases numbered 18, after V lost 6 bases and J lost 7 bases. CDR3 size: 17 residues. CDR1 is KGHSH and CDR2 is LQKENI in the germline V gene. DNA for the CDR3: TGTGCCAGCTCTCCAGAATCAAGTAGACAGGGGGCCGGGGAGCAGTACTTC. Its translation is CASSPESSRQGAGEQYF.

The CDR3 DNA is TGTGCCAGCAGTGAATTCGGGGCCAATCAGCCCCAGCATTTT. Its protein product is CASSEFGANQPQHF. The V gene is TRBV6-1, the J gene TRBJ1-5, with D tentatively TRBD1 (5 bases). Trimming took 2 bases from V and 3 from J, leaving 8 bases between them. CDR3 length equals 14 residues. Germline V gene data show CDR1 as MNHNS and CDR2 as SASEGT.

Regarding this clone: Germline is not matched at one junction end, which may reflect a read error. Other DNA sequences in this sample translate to the same CDR3. V usage is TRBV4-2 and J usage is TRBJ2-1; 9 bases map to TRBD2. CDR1 LGHNA and CDR2 YNFKEQ come from the germline V gene. The CDR3 contains 16 residues. In DNA form, the CDR3 reads TGTGCCAGTAGCCAATTATTAGCGGGGGCTGGCGATGAGCAGTTCTTC. Its protein is CASSQLLAGAGDEQFF.